This T cell receptor beta chain stems from a study of T cell responses to AZD1222 COVID-19 vaccine. Sequencing was performed with immunoSEQ multiplex PCR; in TCRdb, only in-frame clones are kept and a portion is missing. This sample has about 130,000 clones, with about 86% found just once. There are 15 residues in the CDR3. Germline CDR1 SGDLS, CDR2 YYNGEE. The germline V and J ends were trimmed by 0 bases and 0 bases, with 7 bases remaining between them. Source: peripheral blood, taken on day 0 of AZD1222 vaccination. The clonotype was recovered from an adult in good health. The rearrangement uses TRBV9 and TRBJ1-5; D is unresolved. CDR3 bases: TGTGCCAGCAGCGTAGACGGTGATAGCAATCAGCCCCAGCATTTT. Protein sequence: CASSVDGDSNQPQHF. Filled out from reference TRBV9 and TRBJ1-5, the complete variable domain reads DSGVTQTPKHLITATGQRVTLRCSPRSGDLSVYWYQQSLDQGLQFLIQYYNGEERAKGNILERFSAQQFPDLHSELNLSSLELGDSALYFCASSVDGDSNQPQHFGDGTRLSIL.